The 5 T cell receptor beta chains in this list originate from one sample, sequenced in a study of human T cells and chemical hapten exposure (dated by TCRdb to about 2021). Libraries were built with RACE. Instrument on record: NextSeq 500. Clones were called with MiXCR by TCRdb after fastp trimmed the public reads at Q25, and only in-frame beta chains were retained. CDR3 protein duplicates are merged, each entry listing the most common genes and DNA. The sample data list roughly 120,000 distinct CDR3 sequences, and roughly 10% of these were observed just once. The top ten hold over 3% of the sample. This specimen's time point label, interpreted: patch test 2, 6 weeks after DPC sensitization. The treatment or condition label here, explained by the study, means: therapeutic diphenylcyclopropenone sensitization with weekly scalp DPC. Sequences were derived from whole blood, sampled in connection with sensitization to the hapten diphenylcyclopropenone (DPC). Every receptor here comes from a woman aged 40 to 49 with alopecia areata. Some clones in this sample may be carry-over from other donors' samples.

This clonotype appeared many times. The gene calls are TRBV6-6 and TRBJ1-1; TRBD1 is a possible D gene (5 bases). Germline CDR1 MNHNY, CDR2 SVGAGI (reference sequence). The CDR3 extends over 16 amino acids. V was pared by 8 bases and J by 0 bases, with 19 bases between. CDR3 in amino acids: CASGTGRAALNTEAFF. The CDR3 region has the DNA TGTGCCAGCGGGACCGGGAGGGCAGCTCTGAACACTGAAGCTTTCTTT.

In its sample, this clonotype was seen a few times. V and J are TRBV7-8 and TRBJ1-3, with TRBD1 matching 7 bases. The germline CDR1 and CDR2 sequences are SGHVS and FQNEAQ. The J segment lost 0 bases and the V segment lost 5 bases, leaving 7 bases of the junction unmatched. CDR3 size: 16 residues. The CDR3 nucleotides read TGTGCCAGCAGCCCCTGGGACAGCCCCTCTGGAAACACCATATATTTT. This sequence encodes CASSPWDSPSGNTIYF.

This clonotype was picked up many times. This chain links TRBV27 with TRBJ2-5, with a weak D call TRBD1 (5 bases). CDR1 and CDR2 from the germline V gene are MNHEY and SMNVEV (reference sequence). This CDR3 region has 15 residues. Trimming cost V 3 bases and J 5 bases, with 16 bases left between them. In nucleotides, the CDR3 is TGTGCCAGCAGTTTTTCGGTTCTTAGGGGTGAGACCCAGTACTTC. Residues: CASSFSVLRGETQYF.

This clonotype was observed many times. The chain joins TRBV4-3 to TRBJ2-1; 10 nucleotides match TRBD2. Germline V gene lookup returns CDR1 LGHNA and CDR2 YSLEER. The CDR3 contains 16 residues. The ends lost 1 base at V and 5 bases at J; junction bases unmatched: 5. CDR3 sequence: CASSQVRTSGNNEQFF. The CDR3 nucleotides read TGCGCCAGCAGCCAAGTGAGGACTAGCGGCAACAATGAGCAGTTCTTC.

There are many counts of this clonotype. The genes are TRBV4-2 and TRBJ2-2; TRBD2 agrees at 11 bases. Trimming took 4 bases from V and 3 from J; bases not matched to a gene: 7. Per germline, CDR1 LGHNA and CDR2 YNFKEQ. CDR3 length equals 17 residues. CDR3 DNA sequence: TGTGCCAGCAGCCCCCTGACTAGCGGGGCTGACACCGGGGAGCTGTTTTTT. Its protein is CASSPLTSGADTGELFF.